This TCR beta chain emerged from a study of low-dose radiotherapy and immunotherapy resistance in tumors. Study summary: Cyclophosphamide went in intravenously at 200 mg/m2 every two weeks, one day before radiation and immunotherapy.

Noted time point: after trial treatment. The treatment denotes: LDRT plus nivolumab, ipilimumab, low-dose cyclophosphamide and aspirin (RACIN trial). TCR amplification used approximately 19 PCR cycles, a constant-region primer and a V-primer adapter. Isolated mRNA underwent amplification by in vitro transcription. TCRdb used MiXCR to reprocess the reads, holding one entry per CDR3 protein. The table records some 53,000 distinct CDR3 sequences, 33% of them present only once. Germline V gene data show CDR1 as SGHTS and CDR2 as YDEGEE. The CDR3 is made up of 14 amino acids. The V end lost 2 bases, the J end lost 1 base, and 7 bases lay between the germline ends. This clonotype was counted at least ten times.

The J gene is TRBJ1-3, the V gene TRBV5-8; no firm D call. The source material was PBMCs, sampled after low-dose radiotherapy plus immunotherapy. The sequence was obtained from a male donor with rectosigmoid adenocarcinoma. This chain's CDR3 is CASSLWGSGNTIYF. The CDR3 coding sequence is TGTGCCAGCAGCTTATGGGGTTCTGGAAACACCATATATTTT.